Here is one TCR beta chain with its context. Its target is not known. The data were obtained in a study of shared clonotypes between healthy human individuals. The overall study: The study drew on a couple of women and a few men aged 18 to 49 as donors.

Study findings and constraints: Sampling covered nothing but blood. Tissue TCR repertoires likely differ from those found in blood. Naive CD4 clonotype sharing across a handful of donors was roughly 5%.

Replicate PCRs from sorted subsets contained around 190 ng DNA, which is some 30,000 T cell genomes. The assay was immunoSEQ multiplex PCR, and TCRdb's table has in-frame clones only and misses some. The sample includes roughly 2.2 million clones, roughly 92% of them seen just once. Germline V gene sequence: CDR1 SGHRS, CDR2 YFSETQ. This CDR3 comprises 16 residues. Trimming stripped 2 bases from V and 0 bases from J, with 14 bases between. The sample taken for sequencing was naive CD4+ T cells from PBMCs. Subset here: CD45RA+ positively selected. The receptor was isolated from a young man in good health. Some clones in this sample may be carry-over from other donors' samples. The rearrangement links TRBV5-1 to TRBJ1-1; D call uncertain. This CDR3 is CASSFERSILNTEAFF. The DNA for the CDR3 is TGCGCCAGCAGCTTTGAGCGATCCATATTGAACACTGAAGCTTTCTTT.